A selection of T cell receptor beta chains follows, all from one sample in a study of post-analysis software for immune sequencing data. TCRdb ran MiXCR on the PCR reads and lists one entry per CDR3 protein. The data contain roughly 620,000 distinct CDR3 sequences, 40% to 50% of them singletons. The sequencing input was blood. Every receptor here comes from a girl aged 5-17 years with multiple sclerosis. CDR3s include the opening cysteine and the closing phenylalanine or tryptophan. The D gene is left open where the match is weak. Some rows have no size entry. The others give once, few or many, or a class for an expanded clone.

D | J | V | size | length | DNA | CDR3
- | TRBJ2-6 | TRBV7-2 | - | 15 | TGTGCCAGCAGCTCCGGGATGGCTGGGGCCAACGTCCTGACTTTC | CASSSGMAGANVLTF
- | TRBJ2-6 | TRBV5-1 | - | 17 | TGCGCCAGCAGCCTATTAACAGACATCTCTGGGGCCAACGTCCTGACTTTC | CASSLLTDISGANVLTF
TRBD1 | TRBJ2-7 | TRBV10-3 | few | 13 | TGTGCCATCAGTGGACAGGGGGGCTACGAGCAGTACTTC | CAISGQGGYEQYF
TRBD1 | TRBJ1-2 | TRBV12-3/TRBV12-4 | few | 13 | TGTGCCACTAGACAGGGAAGGGGTTATGGCTACACCTTC | CATRQGRGYGYTF
- | TRBJ2-5 | TRBV7-2 | - | 14 | TGTGCCAGCAGCCCCGAAGGCGGTCGCGGGACCCAGTACTTC | CASSPEGGRGTQYF
TRBD1 | TRBJ1-5 | TRBV12-3/TRBV12-4 | once | 15 | TGTGCCAGCAGTGGACAGGGACATAGCAATCAGCCCCAGCATTTT | CASSGQGHSNQPQHF
TRBD2 | TRBJ2-3 | TRBV3-1 | - | 19 | TGTGCCAGCAGCCAAGATCTGACTAGCGGGGATTCTAGCGCAGATACGCAGTATTTT | CASSQDLTSGDSSADTQYF
TRBD2 | TRBJ2-2 | TRBV29-1 | - | 17 | TGCAGCGTTGCCCATCGGCTAGCGGGGGGGCGCACCGGGGAGCTGTTTTTT | CSVAHRLAGGRTGELFF
- | TRBJ1-2 | TRBV12-3/TRBV12-4 | - | 12 | TGTGCCAGTGGAATGGGGGGTACTGGCTACACCTTC | CASGMGGTGYTF
- | TRBJ2-1 | TRBV12-3/TRBV12-4 | few | 13 | TGTGCCAGCAGGGACAGACCCTACAATGAGCAGTTCTTC | CASRDRPYNEQFF
TRBD2 | TRBJ2-7 | TRBV5-1 | few | 15 | TGCGCCAGCAGAACAGGACTAGCGGTTACCAACGAGCAGTACTTC | CASRTGLAVTNEQYF
- | TRBJ1-2 | TRBV7-9 | - | 16 | TGTGCCAGCAGCCCCCCTCAAGGCTACCCGGGGAATGGCTACACCTTC | CASSPPQGYPGNGYTF
- | TRBJ2-7 | TRBV10-3 | - | 14 | TGTGCCATCAGTGAGTCGAGCAGGGGTGACGAGCAGTACTTC | CAISESSRGDEQYF
- | TRBJ2-1 | TRBV7-6 | - | 15 | TGTGCCAGCAGCTTAGAGGCAGTTCCCTATAGTGAGCAGTTCTTC | CASSLEAVPYSEQFF
- | TRBJ2-7 | TRBV6-1 | - | 14 | TGTGCCAGCAATCCGGGACGGAGAACCTACGAGCAGTACTTC | CASNPGRRTYEQYF
- | TRBJ2-1 | TRBV7-9 | few | 14 | TGTGCCAGCAGCCCCGGTCAGGTTAACAATGAGCAGTTCTTC | CASSPGQVNNEQFF
- | TRBJ1-2 | TRBV12-3/TRBV12-4 | - | 13 | TGTGCCAGCAGAAGAGGCGGAAACTATGGCTACACCTTC | CASRRGGNYGYTF
- | TRBJ1-2 | TRBV5-1 | - | 14 | TGCGCCAGCAGCTTGGGAAGGACAGTCTATGGCTACACCTTC | CASSLGRTVYGYTF
- | TRBJ2-1 | TRBV24-1 | - | 14 | TGTGCCACCAGTGATACCCAGGGCATCGGGGAGCAGTTCTTC | CATSDTQGIGEQFF
TRBD1 | TRBJ2-7 | TRBV7-9 | - | 14 | TGTGCCAGCAGCGACCCCGGACAGGTTTACGAGCAGTACTTC | CASSDPGQVYEQYF
- | TRBJ2-3 | TRBV12-3/TRBV12-4 | - | 12 | TGTGCTAGCAGTTGGCACACAGATACGCAGTATTTT | CASSWHTDTQYF
- | TRBJ1-2 | TRBV4-1 | - | 13 | TGCGCCAGCAGCCAAGATTCAGGCTATGGCTACACCTTC | CASSQDSGYGYTF
- | TRBJ1-2 | TRBV5-1 | few | 15 | TGCGCCAGCAGCTTGCAGGGGAGCGGGGGCCTTGGCTACACCTTC | CASSLQGSGGLGYTF
- | TRBJ2-1 | TRBV29-1 | - | 12 | TGCAGCGTTGTAGGAGGGGGGAATGAGCAGTTCTTC | CSVVGGGNEQFF
TRBD2 | TRBJ2-5 | TRBV15 | many | 14 | TGTGCCACCAGACCCGGGACTAGCCAAGAGACCCAGTACTTC | CATRPGTSQETQYF
TRBD2 | TRBJ2-7 | TRBV20-1 | - | 15 | TGCAGCGCGGGGGGTAGCGGGGGATACTCCTACGAGCAGTACTTC | CSAGGSGGYSYEQYF
- | TRBJ1-2 | TRBV18 | few | 14 | TGTGCCAGCTCACCAGGGGCAGAGAGCTATGGCTACACCTTC | CASSPGAESYGYTF
- | TRBJ2-3 | TRBV5-1 | - | 15 | TGCGCCAGCAGATCTATCCCACTAGCAGCAGATACGCAGTATTTT | CASRSIPLAADTQYF
- | TRBJ1-2 | TRBV4-1 | - | 15 | TGCGCCAGCAGCCAAGACAACAGGATTAACTATGGCTACACCTTC | CASSQDNRINYGYTF
TRBD2 | TRBJ2-3 | TRBV5-1 | many | 15 | TGTGCCAGCAGCTTAGCGGGGGCAAGCACAGATACGCAGTATTTT | CASSLAGASTDTQYF
- | TRBJ1-2 | TRBV7-6 | - | 14 | TGTGCCAGCAGCTTAACGGAGACATCCTATGGCTACACCTTC | CASSLTETSYGYTF
- | TRBJ2-7 | TRBV27 | - | 13 | TGTGCCAGCAGTTTTGCTAGCGACTACGAGCAGTACTTC | CASSFASDYEQYF
TRBD2 | TRBJ2-1 | TRBV7-2 | - | 15 | TGTGCCAGCAGCTTTTCGGGACTAGTAAACAATGAGCAGTTCTTC | CASSFSGLVNNEQFF
TRBD1 | TRBJ1-2 | TRBV10-3 | few | 17 | TGTGCCATCAGTGACCCCAGACAGGGGTCCTATCCCGATAGCTACACCTTC | CAISDPRQGSYPDSYTF
- | TRBJ1-1 | TRBV12-3/TRBV12-4 | - | 15 | TGTGCCAGCAGTTTGGGAGCGGGCATGAACACTGAAGCTTTCTTT | CASSLGAGMNTEAFF
- | TRBJ1-2 | TRBV20-1 | - | 14 | TGCAGTGCTAGAGTCCTGACGGAACTTCGGGGCTACACCTTC | CSARVLTELRGYTF
- | TRBJ2-1 | TRBV9 | few | 15 | TGTGCCAGCAGCGTAGCTCCCCGCCTAGGTAGTGAGCAGTTCTTC | CASSVAPRLGSEQFF
TRBD1 | TRBJ2-7 | TRBV12-3/TRBV12-4 | - | 14 | TGTGCCAGCAGTTTAATGGACAGGGCATACGAGCAGTACTTC | CASSLMDRAYEQYF
- | TRBJ2-3 | TRBV10-2 | - | 12 | TGCGCCAGCAGTGCGGACCCGTTAAGGCAGTATTTT | CASSADPLRQYF
- | TRBJ2-5 | TRBV12-3/TRBV12-4 | - | 13 | TGTGCCAGCAGTTTGGACCGCGGCGGGACCCAGTACTTC | CASSLDRGGTQYF
TRBD1 | TRBJ2-5 | TRBV12-3/TRBV12-4 | few | 12 | TGTGCCAGCGGATTAGTTCAGGGACAGCAGTACTTC | CASGLVQGQQYF
- | TRBJ2-1 | TRBV5-1 | - | 13 | TGCGCCAGCAGCTCGAGACTAGTAAATGAGCAGTTCTTC | CASSSRLVNEQFF
- | TRBJ2-7 | TRBV27 | - | 12 | TGTGCCAGCAGAACACAAGACTACGAGCAGTACTTC | CASRTQDYEQYF
TRBD2 | TRBJ2-1 | TRBV29-1 | - | 15 | TGCAGCGGGCGACTGAGGGGGACTAGCGGAGCGACCCAGTTCTTC | CSGRLRGTSGATQFF
- | TRBJ1-6 | TRBV7-9 | once | 11 | TGTGCCAGCAGCGCCGAGAGGAACCTCCACTTT | CASSAERNLHF
TRBD1 | TRBJ1-2 | TRBV24-1 | few | 16 | TGTGCCACCAGCGGAAGACCGGGACAGGGGGTATATGGCTACACCTTC | CATSGRPGQGVYGYTF
TRBD2 | TRBJ2-5 | TRBV7-9 | - | 15 | TGTGCCAGCAGCTTAGTAGCGGGAGTAGATGAGACCCAGTACTTC | CASSLVAGVDETQYF
- | TRBJ2-7 | TRBV7-9 | - | 15 | TGTGCCAGCAGCGCAAGGGGAACAGGTTCCTACGAGCAGTACTTC | CASSARGTGSYEQYF
- | TRBJ2-7 | TRBV6-5 | - | 14 | TGTGCCAGCAGTTCAGGGAGCTCCTACAATGAGCAGTACTTC | CASSSGSSYNEQYF
TRBD1 | TRBJ1-1 | TRBV3-1 | - | 18 | TGTGCCAGCAGCCCCGCAGGCGGACAGGGAGAGGGCCGTGGTGAAGCTTTCTTT | CASSPAGGQGEGRGEAFF
- | TRBJ1-1 | TRBV12-3/TRBV12-4 | - | 14 | TGTGCCAGCAGTTTATTACAGGGTGACACTGAAGCTTTCTTT | CASSLLQGDTEAFF
- | TRBJ1-2 | TRBV5-1 | - | 16 | TGCGCCAGCAGCTTGGTGTCAGGGAACGCTAACTATGGCTACACCTTC | CASSLVSGNANYGYTF
TRBD2 | TRBJ2-1 | TRBV7-2 | - | 16 | TGTGCCAGCAGTCTCCCACTAGCGGGAGCCAATAATGAGCAGTTCTTC | CASSLPLAGANNEQFF
- | TRBJ2-7 | TRBV7-9 | - | 15 | TGTGCCAGCAGCCGAACGGGAGACCCCTCCTACGAGCAGTACTTC | CASSRTGDPSYEQYF